A selection of T cell receptor beta chains follows, all from one sample in a study of T cell responses to AZD1222 COVID-19 vaccine. TCRdb's copy holds only in-frame clones and misses some; the assay was immunoSEQ multiplex PCR. The sample lists roughly 97,000 clones; roughly 88% were seen once. The sequencing used peripheral blood, collected on day 0 of AZD1222 vaccination. These receptors were taken from an adult in good health. Each CDR3 is given with its conserved first and last residue. D genes are given only for firm matches. Not every row has a clone size; where given, it reads once, few, many or a size class.

D gene: TRBD2
V gene: TRBV3-1/TRBV3-2
clone size: .
CDR3 length: 14
J gene: TRBJ2-3
CDR3 protein: CASSQASGSDTQYF
CDR3 DNA: TGTGCCAGCAGCCAAGCTAGCGGGAGTGATACGCAGTATTTT

D gene: .
V gene: TRBV12-3/TRBV12-4
clone size: .
CDR3 length: 13
J gene: TRBJ1-5
CDR3 protein: CASSLSQNQPQHF
CDR3 DNA: TGTGCCAGCAGTTTGTCTCAAAATCAGCCCCAGCATTTT

D gene: .
V gene: TRBV2
clone size: .
CDR3 length: 14
J gene: TRBJ1-3
CDR3 protein: CASSAILSGNTIYF
CDR3 DNA: TGTGCCAGCAGTGCAATTCTCTCTGGAAACACCATATATTTT

D gene: .
V gene: TRBV6-1
clone size: .
CDR3 length: 15
J gene: TRBJ1-2
CDR3 protein: CASSEVPSDGYGYTF
CDR3 DNA: TGTGCCAGCAGTGAAGTCCCCTCGGATGGGTATGGCTACACCTTC

D gene: .
V gene: TRBV28
clone size: .
CDR3 length: 15
J gene: TRBJ2-7
CDR3 protein: CASSTGVAVSGEQYF
CDR3 DNA: TGTGCCAGCAGCACCGGGGTAGCGGTCTCAGGCGAGCAGTACTTC

D gene: TRBD1
V gene: TRBV6-5
clone size: once
CDR3 length: 15
J gene: TRBJ1-5
CDR3 protein: CASSRDRAGNQPQHF
CDR3 DNA: TGTGCCAGCAGCCGGGACAGGGCCGGGAATCAGCCCCAGCATTTT

D gene: TRBD1
V gene: TRBV28
clone size: .
CDR3 length: 14
J gene: TRBJ1-2
CDR3 protein: CASSTGAITYGYTF
CDR3 DNA: TGTGCCAGCAGCACAGGGGCCATAACTTATGGCTACACCTTC

D gene: .
V gene: TRBV6-2/TRBV6-3
clone size: .
CDR3 length: 13
J gene: TRBJ1-5
CDR3 protein: CASSSGVNQPQHF
CDR3 DNA: TGTGCCAGCAGTTCAGGGGTTAATCAGCCCCAGCATTTT

D gene: .
V gene: TRBV2
clone size: .
CDR3 length: 14
J gene: TRBJ2-1
CDR3 protein: CASRNEKETTEQFF
CDR3 DNA: TGTGCCAGCAGGAACGAGAAAGAGACTACTGAGCAGTTCTTC

D gene: .
V gene: TRBV6-5
clone size: .
CDR3 length: 15
J gene: TRBJ1-2
CDR3 protein: CASSSDRSANYGYTF
CDR3 DNA: TGTGCCAGCAGTTCAGACAGGTCAGCTAACTATGGCTACACCTTC

D gene: TRBD1
V gene: TRBV20-1
clone size: .
CDR3 length: 15
J gene: TRBJ2-1
CDR3 protein: CSASRTGGSYNEQFF
CDR3 DNA: TGCAGTGCGAGTCGGACAGGGGGTTCCTACAATGAGCAGTTCTTC

D gene: .
V gene: TRBV11-3
clone size: .
CDR3 length: 13
J gene: TRBJ2-3
CDR3 protein: CASSPGVGDTQYF
CDR3 DNA: TGTGCCAGCAGCCCAGGGGTGGGAGATACGCAGTATTTT

D gene: .
V gene: TRBV7-2
clone size: .
CDR3 length: 15
J gene: TRBJ1-2
CDR3 protein: CASSLALGGARGYTF
CDR3 DNA: TGTGCCAGCAGCTTAGCGCTTGGGGGGGCGCGTGGCTACACCTTC

D gene: TRBD1
V gene: TRBV11-2
clone size: once
CDR3 length: 18
J gene: TRBJ2-7
CDR3 protein: CASSYGTRDRGFSYEQYF
CDR3 DNA: TGTGCCAGCAGCTACGGGACCCGGGACAGGGGGTTCTCCTACGAGCAGTACTTC

D gene: .
V gene: TRBV7-7
clone size: .
CDR3 length: 15
J gene: TRBJ2-2
CDR3 protein: CASSPTGFNTGELFF
CDR3 DNA: TGTGCTAGCAGCCCAACGGGGTTTAACACCGGGGAGCTGTTTTTT

D gene: .
V gene: TRBV7-2
clone size: .
CDR3 length: 13
J gene: TRBJ2-1
CDR3 protein: CASSLAFYNEQFF
CDR3 DNA: TGTGCCAGCAGCTTAGCGTTCTACAATGAGCAGTTCTTC

D gene: TRBD1
V gene: TRBV28
clone size: once
CDR3 length: 15
J gene: TRBJ2-7
CDR3 protein: CATRDRGRMSYEQYF
CDR3 DNA: TGTGCCACCCGGGACAGGGGGCGCATGAGCTACGAGCAGTACTTC

D gene: .
V gene: TRBV6-5
clone size: .
CDR3 length: 13
J gene: TRBJ1-2
CDR3 protein: CASTPGGRYGYTF
CDR3 DNA: TGTGCCAGCACCCCGGGGGGGAGGTATGGCTACACCTTC

D gene: .
V gene: TRBV28
clone size: .
CDR3 length: 17
J gene: TRBJ1-1
CDR3 protein: CASSPLVGAGYNTEAFF
CDR3 DNA: TGTGCCAGCAGCCCCTTAGTTGGAGCAGGTTACAACACTGAAGCTTTCTTT

D gene: .
V gene: TRBV4-3
clone size: .
CDR3 length: 15
J gene: TRBJ2-7
CDR3 protein: CASSQGKTETYEQYF
CDR3 DNA: TGCGCCAGCAGCCAAGGGAAAACAGAAACCTACGAGCAGTACTTC

D gene: TRBD1
V gene: TRBV7-2
clone size: .
CDR3 length: 15
J gene: TRBJ1-6
CDR3 protein: CASSLVKQGRSPLHF
CDR3 DNA: TGTGCCAGCAGCTTAGTGAAACAGGGGAGATCACCCCTCCACTTT

D gene: .
V gene: TRBV5-4
clone size: .
CDR3 length: 16
J gene: TRBJ2-1
CDR3 protein: CASSPGGTRHYNEQFF
CDR3 DNA: TGTGCCAGCAGCCCCGGTGGTACTAGACACTACAATGAGCAGTTCTTC

D gene: .
V gene: TRBV6-2/TRBV6-3
clone size: .
CDR3 length: 13
J gene: TRBJ1-1
CDR3 protein: CASSSDWELEVFF
CDR3 DNA: TGTGCCAGCAGTTCCGACTGGGAACTCGAGGTTTTCTTT

D gene: .
V gene: TRBV6-2/TRBV6-3
clone size: medium-sized
CDR3 length: 13
J gene: TRBJ1-2
CDR3 protein: CASSYSENYGYTF
CDR3 DNA: TGTGCCAGCAGTTACTCGGAAAACTATGGCTACACCTTC

D gene: .
V gene: TRBV12-3/TRBV12-4
clone size: .
CDR3 length: 13
J gene: TRBJ2-7
CDR3 protein: CASSLRSSYEQYF
CDR3 DNA: TGTGCCAGCAGTTTACGGAGCTCCTACGAGCAGTACTTC

D gene: .
V gene: TRBV12-1
clone size: .
CDR3 length: 15
J gene: TRBJ1-2
CDR3 protein: CASPLEPRLWDGYTF
CDR3 DNA: TGTGCCAGCCCACTGGAGCCCCGACTCTGGGATGGCTACACCTTC

D gene: TRBD1
V gene: TRBV6-5
clone size: .
CDR3 length: 16
J gene: TRBJ1-3
CDR3 protein: CASSYTSTGFGNTIYF
CDR3 DNA: TGTGCCAGCAGTTACACCTCGACAGGGTTTGGAAACACCATATATTTT

D gene: .
V gene: TRBV28
clone size: .
CDR3 length: 12
J gene: TRBJ1-1
CDR3 protein: CASSLRGTEAFF
CDR3 DNA: TGTGCCAGCAGTTTAAGGGGCACTGAAGCTTTCTTT

D gene: .
V gene: TRBV4-2
clone size: .
CDR3 length: 14
J gene: TRBJ1-1
CDR3 protein: CASSQETGGPEAFF
CDR3 DNA: TGTGCCAGCAGCCAAGAGACCGGGGGGCCTGAAGCTTTCTTT

D gene: .
V gene: TRBV19
clone size: .
CDR3 length: 13
J gene: TRBJ2-5
CDR3 protein: CASSSKGRETQYF
CDR3 DNA: TGTGCCAGTAGTTCTAAGGGACGGGAGACCCAGTACTTC

D gene: .
V gene: TRBV7-9
clone size: .
CDR3 length: 15
J gene: TRBJ1-2
CDR3 protein: CASRISGAANYGYTF
CDR3 DNA: TGTGCCAGCAGGATATCAGGGGCCGCGAACTATGGCTACACCTTC

D gene: .
V gene: TRBV28
clone size: .
CDR3 length: 15
J gene: TRBJ2-3
CDR3 protein: CASSLWAKGTDTQYF
CDR3 DNA: TGTGCCAGCAGTTTATGGGCCAAAGGGACAGATACGCAGTATTTT

D gene: TRBD1
V gene: TRBV6-1
clone size: .
CDR3 length: 16
J gene: TRBJ1-5
CDR3 protein: CASSEWVEGANQPQHF
CDR3 DNA: TGTGCCAGCAGTGAATGGGTAGAGGGGGCAAATCAGCCCCAGCATTTT

D gene: .
V gene: TRBV7-9
clone size: .
CDR3 length: 13
J gene: TRBJ1-2
CDR3 protein: CASSLAGAYGYTF
CDR3 DNA: TGTGCCAGCAGCTTAGCGGGTGCCTATGGCTACACCTTC

D gene: .
V gene: TRBV27
clone size: .
CDR3 length: 13
J gene: TRBJ2-3
CDR3 protein: CASSWGGKDTQYF
CDR3 DNA: TGTGCCAGCAGTTGGGGAGGAAAAGATACGCAGTATTTT

D gene: .
V gene: TRBV29-1
clone size: .
CDR3 length: 13
J gene: TRBJ1-3
CDR3 protein: CSVDRDVGNTIYF
CDR3 DNA: TGCAGCGTTGACAGAGACGTCGGAAACACCATATATTTT

D gene: TRBD1
V gene: TRBV28
clone size: .
CDR3 length: 15
J gene: TRBJ1-2
CDR3 protein: CASSRTSGTGDGYTF
CDR3 DNA: TGTGCCAGCAGCCGAACCTCCGGGACAGGGGATGGCTACACCTTC